This TCR beta chain was identified in a study of T cell responses to AZD1222 COVID-19 vaccine. Repertoires were generated with immunoSEQ multiplex PCR, while TCRdb's copy carries only in-frame clones and drops some. Of roughly 67,000 clones in the sample, about 91% are singletons; the top ten hold around 21%. The germline gives CDR1 MNHEY, CDR2 SVGAGI. The CDR3 is 15 residues long. The ends were cut back, 6 bases at V and 1 base at J, with 15 bases in the middle. The receptor was isolated from an adult in good health. This specimen was peripheral blood, taken on day 0 of AZD1222 vaccination. V and J are TRBV6-5 and TRBJ1-1, with D perhaps TRBD1 (6 bases). The CDR3 spells CASRTGRGANTEAFF. For the CDR3, the DNA is TGTGCCAGCAGAACGGGCCGGGGGGCGAACACTGAAGCTTTCTTT.